The 24 T cell receptor beta chains below were found in one sample sequenced in a study of T cell responses to AZD1222 COVID-19 vaccine. TCRdb keeps only in-frame clones here, not all; method: immunoSEQ multiplex PCR. The sample lists about 150,000 clones, more than 85% occurring once. The sequencing here drew on peripheral blood, taken 28 days after the second AZD1222 dose. These receptors were taken from an adult who received the AZD1222 COVID-19 vaccine.

This clone was found once. The chain has TRBV2 and TRBJ1-2; 11 nucleotides align to TRBD1. With 6 bases clipped from V and 8 bases from J, the junction kept 8 bases outside the gene matches. Looked up from germline, CDR1 is SNHLY and CDR2 is FYNNEI. This CDR3 region has 14 residues. CDR3: CASRGQGDVGGYTF. The CDR3 DNA is TGTGCCAGCAGGGGACAGGGGGATGTCGGAGGCTACACCTTC.

A word on this clone: The germline gene is not matched at one end of the junction; a read error may be the cause. The gene calls are TRBV11-3 and TRBJ2-7; 8 positions match TRBD2. The germline gives CDR1 SGHNT, CDR2 YENEEA. The CDR3 sequence is 15 residues long. The CDR3: CASSPRRGVSHEQYF. The CDR3 DNA sequence: TGTGCCAGCAGCCCCCGGCGGGGGGTCTCCCACGAGCAGTACTTC.

The chain joins TRBV5-6 to TRBJ2-3; 9 bases map to TRBD1. The CDR3 consists of 13 residues. CDR1 is SGHDT, CDR2 YYEEEE, per germline. With 3 bases clipped from V and 8 bases from J, the junction kept 4 bases outside the gene matches. The CDR3 region has the DNA TGTGCCAGCAGCTCCGACAGGGGGGCTACGCAGTATTTT. This gives the protein CASSSDRGATQYF.

The CDR3 reads CASSQGNLADREQYF. The CDR3 DNA follows: TGTGCCAGCAGCCAAGGAAACCTAGCGGATAGGGAGCAGTACTTC. The chain couples TRBV3-1 (or the pseudogene TRBV3-2) to TRBJ2-7; TRBD2 aligns across 7 bases. This CDR3 comprises 15 residues. J gave up 7 bases and V 1 base, and 10 bases lay outside the gene matches. Germline CDR1 reads LGHDT; CDR2 reads YNNKEL (reference sequence).

This CDR3 is CASSPGTNNEKLFF. The CDR3 region has the DNA TGTGCCAGCAGCCCAGGGACCAATAATGAAAAACTGTTTTTT. The chain couples TRBV11-3 to TRBJ1-4; D perhaps matches TRBD1 (5 bases). The CDR3 is 14 residues long. Germline values: CDR1 SGHNT, CDR2 YENEEA. V was shortened by 5 bases and J by 4 bases, with 11 bases between the two germline ends.

The chain employs TRBV10-3 and TRBJ2-7, with a weak D call TRBD2 (6 bases). V lost 9 bases to trimming and J lost 3 bases, with 12 bases between them. Germline CDR1 and CDR2: ENHRY and SYGVKD. The CDR3 runs to 12 residues. CDR3 sequence: CAIRGVGYEQYF. Written as DNA, the CDR3 is TGTGCCATTCGCGGGGTAGGCTACGAGCAGTACTTC.

V and J are TRBV19 and TRBJ2-7; TRBD1 agrees at 7 bases. Germline lookup yields CDR1 LNHDA and CDR2 SQIVND (reference sequence). This CDR3 has 15 amino acids. Trimming removed 9 bases from V and 2 bases from J; junction bases left unmatched: 13. The CDR3 DNA sequence: TGTGCCAGCCGTTTAATCGACAGGGCAGCCTACGAGCAGTACTTC. It specifies CASRLIDRAAYEQYF.

V and J are TRBV7-2 and TRBJ2-5; 12 bases fit TRBD2. Per the germline V gene, CDR1 is SGHTA and CDR2 is FQGNSA. The CDR3 loop spans 15 amino acids. V lost 4 bases and J lost 4; bases outside the gene matches: 4. The CDR3 is CASSWGLAGTETQYF. CDR3 nucleotide sequence: TGTGCCAGCAGCTGGGGACTAGCGGGTACAGAGACCCAGTACTTC.

The chain carries TRBV10-1 and TRBJ2-3; unclear D gene. V lost 2 bases, J lost 5 bases, and 8 bases lay in between. Germline CDR1 reads WNHNN; CDR2 reads SYGVQD (reference sequence). CDR3 size: 13 residues. CDR3 in amino acids: CASSEIAEDTQYF. Written as DNA, the CDR3 is TGCGCCAGCAGTGAGATTGCGGAAGATACGCAGTATTTT.

In regard to this clone: Other DNA sequences in this specimen translate into the identical CDR3. The chain is built from TRBV19 and TRBJ1-5, with TRBD1 matching over 7 bases. Germline values: CDR1 LNHDA, CDR2 SQIVND (reference sequence). The V segment lost 4 bases and the J segment 2 bases; nucleotides outside the gene matches: 2. The CDR3 extends over 14 amino acids. For the CDR3, the DNA is TGTGCCAGTAGTACCACAGGGGGCAATCAGCCCCAGCATTTT. As protein: CASSTTGGNQPQHF.

The chain employs TRBV28 and TRBJ2-7; the D gene is possibly TRBD2 (5 bases). The CDR3 contains 13 residues. Germline CDR1 and CDR2: MDHEN and SYDVKM. The V and J ends lost 0 bases and 12 bases respectively, with 15 bases between them. The CDR3 DNA reads as TGTGCCAGCAGTTTATGGGACGGGAACGAGTTGTACTTC. Translation gives CASSLWDGNELYF.

The V gene is TRBV7-9, the J gene TRBJ2-7; TRBD1 might be the D (6 bases). The V end lost 6 bases, the J end lost 4 bases, and 10 bases lay between the germline ends. This CDR3 region has 12 residues. CDR1 SEHNR and CDR2 FQNEAQ come from the germline V gene (reference sequence). CDR3 region: CASSSGQYEQYF. CDR3 DNA: TGTGCCAGCAGTTCCGGACAGTACGAGCAGTACTTC.

The chain couples TRBV5-1 to TRBJ1-1; the match to TRBD1 covers 7 bases. V dropped 4 bases and J dropped 5; count of bases not matched to a gene: 5. The CDR3 runs to 13 residues. Germline CDR1 SGHRS, CDR2 YFSETQ. CDR3 nucleotides: TGCGCCAGCAGCCTCGGACAGGCAACTGAAGCTTTCTTT. Its translation: CASSLGQATEAFF.

V and J are TRBV18 and TRBJ2-3, with a weak D call TRBD1 (5 bases). With 3 bases removed from V and 4 bases from J, the gap between germline ends came to 17 bases. The CDR3 length is 16 residues. Per germline, CDR1 KGHSH and CDR2 LQKENI. In DNA form, the CDR3 reads TGTGCCAGCTCACCCGTATACCAGGGTATCGCAGATACGCAGTATTTT. Protein product: CASSPVYQGIADTQYF.

This chain joins TRBV5-1 and TRBJ1-3, with a tentative D call TRBD1 (6 bases). Germline-derived CDR1 and CDR2 are SGHRS and YFSETQ. Trimming removed 4 bases from V and 6 bases from J, with 23 bases in between. The CDR3 totals 17 residues. The CDR3 sequence: CASSLTVGGQIENTIYF. The CDR3 DNA is TGCGCCAGCAGCCTAACCGTCGGGGGGCAGATTGAAAACACCATATATTTT.

V and J are TRBV19 and TRBJ1-1, with D possibly being TRBD1 (5 bases). Trimming took off 3 bases at V and 4 bases at J, with 9 bases between the two ends. The CDR3 is 13 residues long. Germline lookup yields CDR1 LNHDA and CDR2 SQIVND (reference sequence). CDR3 in amino acids: CASSIERGTEAFF. DNA of the CDR3: TGTGCCAGTAGTATTGAAAGGGGCACTGAAGCTTTCTTT.

This clone was recorded at least ten times. This rearrangement joins TRBV27 to TRBJ2-1; the D gene is possibly TRBD1 (7 bases). The V gene's germline CDR1 is MNHEY and CDR2 SMNVEV (reference sequence). The CDR3 is 13 residues long. Trimming took off 6 bases at V and 4 bases at J, with 10 bases between the two ends. The CDR3 reads CASSPGGYNEQFF. CDR3 nucleotide sequence: TGTGCCAGCAGCCCAGGGGGGTACAATGAGCAGTTCTTC.

The rearrangement joins TRBV15 to TRBJ1-5, with 10 bases identical to TRBD1. This CDR3 spans 15 amino acids. V gave up 8 bases and J gave up 2 bases; unmatched junction bases: 6. The germline gives CDR1 LNHNV, CDR2 YYDKDF (reference sequence). CDR3 region: CATGRDRGGNQPQHF. In nucleotides, the CDR3 is TGTGCCACCGGGAGGGACAGGGGAGGCAATCAGCCCCAGCATTTT.

This clone was seen only once. This chain joins TRBV28 and TRBJ1-5; TRBD1 matches at 7 bases. V shed 3 bases, J shed 3 bases, and the junction held 5 bases outside the gene matches. In germline, CDR1 is MDHEN, CDR2 SYDVKM. This CDR3 comprises 15 residues. The CDR3 sequence: CASSFQGENNQPQHF. As DNA, the CDR3 is TGTGCCAGCAGTTTCCAGGGGGAAAACAATCAGCCCCAGCATTTT.

The chain employs TRBV14 and TRBJ2-7; 13 bases match TRBD2. With 1 base clipped from V and 6 bases from J, the junction kept 3 bases outside the gene matches. This CDR3 has 15 residues. Germline V gives CDR1 SGHDN, CDR2 FVKESK. This CDR3 reads CASSQGTSGRGEQYF. The CDR3 nucleotides are TGTGCCAGCAGCCAAGGGACTAGCGGGAGAGGCGAGCAGTACTTC.

This clone was observed once. The V gene is TRBV9, the J gene TRBJ1-5, with D hard to call. Trimming removed 0 bases from V and 3 bases from J, with 7 bases in between. Germline-derived CDR1 and CDR2 are SGDLS and YYNGEE. The CDR3 runs to 14 residues. Here the CDR3 reads CASSVDGFNQPQHF. DNA for the CDR3: TGTGCCAGCAGCGTAGATGGATTCAATCAGCCCCAGCATTTT.

The rearrangement joins TRBV4-1 to TRBJ2-1; D is perhaps TRBD2 (6 bases). With 2 bases removed from V and 6 bases from J, the gap between germline ends came to 14 bases. CDR1 is MGHRA, CDR2 YSYEKL, per germline. This CDR3 is 15 amino acids long. The CDR3 spells CASSQLRGGSNEQFF. The CDR3 DNA reads TGCGCCAGCAGCCAATTAAGGGGAGGCAGCAATGAGCAGTTCTTC.

This chain uses TRBV6-1 with TRBJ1-5; 7 bases map to TRBD1. V lost 2 bases, J lost 4 bases, and 2 bases stayed unmatched. The CDR3 spans 14 residues. Germline CDR1 is MNHNS and CDR2 is SASEGT. CDR3 amino acids: CASSEWGQNQPQHF. CDR3 coding DNA: TGTGCCAGCAGTGAATGGGGACAGAATCAGCCCCAGCATTTT.

This chain joins TRBV10-3 and TRBJ1-4, with no clear D. This CDR3 is 15 amino acids long. Trimming removed 0 bases from V and 0 bases from J, with 5 bases in between. The germline V gene has CDR1 ENHRY and CDR2 SYGVKD. CDR3 nucleotides: TGTGCCATCAGTGAGTCGATTTCAACTAATGAAAAACTGTTTTTT. This encodes CAISESISTNEKLFF.